The clone carrying this TCR beta chain has just a few counts. Sample time point: pretreatment peripheral blood. Metastatic or locally advanced urothelial carcinoma was present in the patients. The protocol was immunoSEQ multiplex PCR, while the TCRdb copy is restricted to in-frame clones and leaves out a portion. Here the sample spans more than 35,000 clones, 85% being singletons. This sample stems from a study of PD-L1 blockade in urothelial cancer. In the study overall: About 90% of the roughly 29 patients were males with bladder-origin urothelial cancer. Blood analysis occurred 3 weeks (second dose) and 6 weeks after treatment start.

The CDR3 length is 13 residues. Between the trimmed V and J ends, which lost 5 bases and 2 bases, there was a span of 10 bases. Per the germline V gene, CDR1 is SGHTA and CDR2 is FQGNSA. The clonotype was recovered from an elderly man with urothelial cancer. V gene TRBV7-2 combines with J gene TRBJ2-7, with D possibly matching TRBD1 (5 bases). The sequencing here drew on PBMCs, taken around atezolizumab (anti-PD-L1) treatment. The CDR3 reads CASSADRTYEQYF. The CDR3 DNA sequence: TGTGCCAGCAGCGCTGACAGAACCTACGAGCAGTACTTC.